The 20 T cell receptor beta chains in this list originate from one sample, sequenced in a study of shared clonotypes between healthy human individuals. Assay used: immunoSEQ multiplex PCR; TCRdb lists only in-frame clones, some missing. Of over 700,000 clones in the sample, 72% were seen once. What was sequenced was memory CD4+ T cells sorted from blood. Documented subset: CD45RA-negative fraction. The source of these receptors is a woman in her thirties in good health.

As regards this clone: The same CDR3 can be traced to other DNA sequences in this sample. The chain uses TRBV28 and TRBJ2-7; D is unresolved. The germline V gene encodes CDR1 MDHEN and CDR2 SYDVKM. This CDR3 is 12 amino acids long. The V gene lost 4 bases and the J gene lost 3 bases, with 7 bases spanning the gap. The CDR3 loop is CASSSGVYEQYF. CDR3 coding DNA: TGTGCCAGCAGTTCGGGCGTCTACGAGCAGTACTTC.

The chain has TRBV15 and TRBJ2-1, with TRBD2 matching over 9 bases. This CDR3 comprises 16 residues. Per germline, CDR1 LNHNV and CDR2 YYDKDF (reference sequence). Trimming at V came to 6 bases and at J to 9 bases, leaving 15 bases not matched to a gene. This CDR3 reads CATRDPAASGKGEQFF. In DNA form, the CDR3 reads TGTGCCACCAGGGATCCGGCGGCTAGCGGGAAAGGTGAGCAGTTCTTC. Based on the CDR3 plus reference TRBV15 and TRBJ2-1, the full variable domain is DAMVIQNPRYQVTQFGKPVTLSCSQTLNHNVMYWYQQKSSQAPKLLFHYYDKDFNNEADTPDNFQSRRPNTSFCFLDIRSPGLGDTAMYLCATRDPAASGKGEQFFGPGTRLTVL.

The genes are TRBV6-6 and TRBJ1-1; 7 nucleotides match TRBD1. The CDR3 sequence is 14 residues long. CDR1 is MNHNY, CDR2 SVGAGI, per germline (reference sequence). Unmatched junction bases numbered 2, after V lost 4 bases and J lost 0 bases. CDR3 DNA sequence: TGTGCCAGCAGTTCGACAGGGATGAACACTGAAGCTTTCTTT. Its protein is CASSSTGMNTEAFF.

This chain uses TRBV15 with TRBJ1-2; D possibly corresponds to TRBD1 (5 bases). V was clipped by 1 base and J by 7 bases, with 16 bases between them. In germline, CDR1 is LNHNV, CDR2 YYDKDF (reference sequence). This CDR3 comprises 15 residues. Here the CDR3 DNA reads TGTGCCACCAGCAGAGGAGGGGTCTCCTCCCTTGGCTACACCTTC. The encoded protein is CATSRGGVSSLGYTF.

Written as DNA, the CDR3 is TGTGCCGCAGGGACAGGGGGCATTTACGAGCAGTACTTC. Translation: CAAGTGGIYEQYF. The chain employs TRBV10-3 and TRBJ2-7; 12 nucleotides align to TRBD1. Germline V CDR1 and CDR2: ENHRY, SYGVKD. This CDR3 spans 13 amino acids. With V trimmed by 11 bases and J by 4 bases, 6 bases remained unmatched.

This sequence joins TRBV27 and TRBJ2-7, with 9 positions matching TRBD2. V lost 8 bases, J lost 3 bases, and 11 bases stayed unmatched. Looked up from germline, CDR1 is MNHEY and CDR2 is SMNVEV (reference sequence). The CDR3 is 15 residues long. The CDR3 region is CASRRMLAGNYEQYF. The CDR3 DNA reads TGTGCCAGCCGGCGCATGCTAGCGGGGAACTACGAGCAGTACTTC.

V and J are TRBV6-5 and TRBJ2-1, with 11 bases fitting TRBD2. The germline V gene encodes CDR1 MNHEY and CDR2 SVGAGI. The V gene end was trimmed by 0 bases and the J gene end by 4 bases; junction bases not matched to a gene: 2. This CDR3 is 16 amino acids long. The CDR3 protein is CASSYSSGREYNEQFF. The CDR3 nucleotides read TGTGCCAGCAGTTACTCTAGCGGGAGGGAATACAATGAGCAGTTCTTC.

The sample holds one count of this clone. This chain links TRBV7-3 with TRBJ2-1, with D tentatively TRBD2 (5 bases). CDR3 length: 16 amino acids. Between the trimmed V and J ends, which lost 5 bases and 2 bases, there was a span of 16 bases. Germline CDR1 is SGHTA and CDR2 is FQGTGA. The CDR3 loop reads CASSLLGAEAYNEQFF. For the CDR3, the DNA is TGTGCCAGCAGCCTTTTAGGAGCGGAGGCCTACAATGAGCAGTTCTTC.

The chain uses TRBV9 and TRBJ1-2; D is unclear. Trimming removed 4 bases at V and 7 bases at J, with 23 bases between. Germline-derived CDR1 and CDR2 are SGDLS and YYNGEE. This CDR3 comprises 16 residues. The CDR3 spells CASSFSYNPGVGGYTF. CDR3 nucleotides: TGTGCCAGCAGCTTCAGCTACAACCCCGGGGTGGGTGGCTACACCTTC.

Only one count was recorded for this clone. The CDR3 sequence: CASKVGQSSYEQYF. CDR3 sequence (DNA): TGTGCCAGCAAAGTGGGACAGAGCTCCTACGAGCAGTACTTC. The V gene is TRBV28, the J gene TRBJ2-7, with 7 nucleotides matching TRBD1. The CDR3 extends over 14 amino acids. From germline, CDR1 is MDHEN and CDR2 SYDVKM. V trimming: 7 bases; J trimming: 0 bases; junction bases outside the gene matches: 6.

This sequence joins TRBV19 and TRBJ2-1; 9 nucleotides line up with TRBD1. The CDR3 extends over 14 amino acids. Germline CDR1 LNHDA, CDR2 SQIVND (reference sequence). Trimming at V came to 5 bases and at J to 7 bases, leaving 6 bases not matched to a gene. CDR3 amino acids: CASSARTGENEQFF. As DNA, the CDR3 is TGTGCCAGTAGTGCCCGGACAGGGGAAAATGAGCAGTTCTTC.

The chain carries TRBV19 and TRBJ1-5; D ambiguous. Germline V gene lookup returns CDR1 LNHDA and CDR2 SQIVND (reference sequence). This CDR3 is 15 amino acids long. V lost 4 bases to trimming and J lost 0 bases, with 10 bases between them. The CDR3 here is CASSRAANSNQPQHF. The DNA of the CDR3 is TGTGCCAGTAGTAGGGCGGCTAATAGCAATCAGCCCCAGCATTTT.

The chain is built from TRBV27 and TRBJ2-5; weak D call: TRBD1 (6 bases). With the DNA end fitting TRBJ2-7 better, the J assignment may be wrong. The length of the CDR3 is 15 residues. CDR1 MNHEY and CDR2 SMNVEV come from the germline V gene (reference sequence). The CDR3 spells CASSLMGQGTYEQYF. The CDR3 bases are TGTGCCAGCAGTTTGATGGGGCAGGGGACCTACGAGCAGTACTTC.

The J gene is TRBJ1-2, the V gene TRBV18; 8 bases align to TRBD1. V trimming: 5 bases; J trimming: 3 bases; junction bases outside the gene matches: 5. Germline V CDR1 and CDR2: KGHSH, LQKENI. This CDR3 spans 14 amino acids. CDR3 protein: CASSSGQAYYGYTF. The CDR3 DNA follows: TGTGCCAGCTCATCGGGACAGGCCTACTATGGCTACACCTTC.

The chain joins TRBV7-6 to TRBJ1-1, with D possibly being TRBD1 (6 bases). The CDR3 is 12 amino acids. The ends were cut back, 5 bases at V and 11 bases at J, with 15 bases in the middle. In germline, CDR1 is SGHVS, CDR2 FNYEAQ. The CDR3 is CASSPYEGEAFF. The CDR3 bases are TGTGCCAGCAGCCCATACGAGGGGGAGGCTTTCTTT.

With respect to this clone: Just one base apart from a much larger clone, this may be a read error. The same CDR3 can be traced to other DNA sequences in this sample. The V gene is TRBV14, the J gene TRBJ1-5, with 9 bases identical to TRBD1. This CDR3 contains 19 residues. Germline CDR1 SGHDN, CDR2 FVKESK. The DNA for the CDR3 is TGCGCCAGCAGCCAAGTCCAGGACAGGGGAATTGAGAGCAATCAGCCCCAGCATTTT. Translation gives CASSQVQDRGIESNQPQHF.

The V and J genes are TRBV18 and TRBJ1-1; the D gene is possibly TRBD1 (5 bases). This CDR3 is built from 15 residues. Germline V gene lookup returns CDR1 KGHSH and CDR2 LQKENI. The V end was cut by 6 bases, the J end by 3 bases, with 17 bases between. The CDR3 reads CASSTRTKMDTEAFF. CDR3 in DNA: TGTGCCAGCTCTACCCGGACAAAAATGGACACTGAAGCTTTCTTT.

The table lists this clone with a few counts. V usage is TRBV7-2 and J usage is TRBJ1-1, with D unresolved. The CDR3 has 14 residues. Germline CDR1 and CDR2: SGHTA and FQGNSA. Trimming left V 0 bases short and J 0 bases short, with 5 bases between. The CDR3 is CASSLAWVNTEAFF. The CDR3 region has the DNA TGTGCCAGCAGCTTAGCCTGGGTGAACACTGAAGCTTTCTTT.

This clone turned up a few times. The V and J genes are TRBV5-4 and TRBJ1-4; D not resolved. The CDR3 has 15 amino acids. V was pared by 2 bases and J by 6 bases, with 14 bases between. The V gene's germline CDR1 is SGHNT and CDR2 YYREEE (reference sequence). CDR3 nucleotides: TGTGCCAGCAGCTTACTAAGGGAATTAGATGAAAAACTGTTTTTT. It encodes CASSLLRELDEKLFF.

This clone was seen a single time. DNA of the CDR3: TGTGCCAGCAGCGTAGGGAGCGGGCCTTACGAGCAGTACTTC. It encodes CASSVGSGPYEQYF. The V and J genes are TRBV9 and TRBJ2-7, with D possibly being TRBD2 (6 bases). V was shortened by 0 bases and J by 4 bases, with 11 bases between the two germline ends. The CDR3 length is 14 residues. Germline CDR1 and CDR2: SGDLS and YYNGEE.